Listed below are T cell receptor beta chains from one sample, sequenced in a study of T-cell memory formation after mild COVID-19. TCRdb fed the 5' RACE reads into MiXCR, producing one record per CDR3 protein. The data hold approximately 390,000 distinct CDR3 sequences, with approximately 15% observed a single time. Input material: PBMCs or a T cell subset sorted from them (not recorded which). The receptors shown here come from a man younger than 35 who had mild COVID-19 (a few samples of this study predate the infection). Cell type and time point are not known. Both conserved end residues are trimmed from each CDR3. D genes are given only for firm matches.

j_call	v_call	d_call	cdr3_aa
TRBJ2-3	TRBV10-2	-	ASSERGLGPDTQY
TRBJ2-3	TRBV7-9	-	ASTPSGPRDTQY
TRBJ2-3	TRBV4-3	TRBD1	ASSSDVAGGDTQY
TRBJ2-3	TRBV20-1	TRBD2	SARDPLSGGPVDTQY
TRBJ2-2	TRBV28	TRBD1	ASRSLRGSTGELF
TRBJ1-1	TRBV6-6	-	ASRNPSLAF
TRBJ1-1	TRBV25-1	-	ASVTGRTEAF
TRBJ1-1	TRBV9	-	ASRGGERDGYRQAF
TRBJ1-4	TRBV20-1	-	SASEGANEKLF
TRBJ1-6	TRBV4-1	-	ASSQVGDRTLH
TRBJ2-1	TRBV20-1	TRBD2	SISSGGVNEQF
TRBJ2-1	TRBV3-1	-	ASSLRGGPTYNEQF
TRBJ2-3	TRBV14	-	ASSQIWSGPDTQY
TRBJ1-2	TRBV7-2	TRBD1	ASSPTGALYGYT
TRBJ1-6	TRBV20-1	TRBD1	SAREWDRGNSPLH
TRBJ1-2	TRBV5-5	-	ASRQESDGYT
TRBJ2-4	TRBV4-1	-	ASSQGPAQTVAKNIQY
TRBJ1-6	TRBV6-6	-	ASSYRSASGAVNSPLH
TRBJ2-3	TRBV7-9	TRBD2	ASSPRLAGSTDTQY
TRBJ2-7	TRBV5-6	-	ASSLVDGQWYEQY
TRBJ2-3	TRBV5-1	-	ASSLPTISLTDTQY
TRBJ2-1	TRBV7-9	TRBD2	ASSRGSGGAESYNEQF
TRBJ1-3	TRBV6-2/TRBV6-3	TRBD1	ASTSTGTGISGNTIY
TRBJ2-7	TRBV11-1	TRBD1	ASSTDRAFSYEQY
TRBJ2-5	TRBV11-2	TRBD2	ASSYLTSGWTGTQY
TRBJ1-5	TRBV19	-	ASSIDWDPQH
TRBJ1-6	TRBV7-9	-	ASSFFQLNSPLH
TRBJ2-1	TRBV7-6	-	ASSLERGGLDRQF
TRBJ1-1	TRBV29-1	-	SVESDVTEAF
TRBJ2-5	TRBV23-1	-	ASSQLQTPGQETQY
TRBJ1-5	TRBV4-1	-	ASSQVGAGRIINQPQH
TRBJ2-1	TRBV7-9	TRBD2	ASSPSGGPSSYNEQF
TRBJ1-1	TRBV28	TRBD1	ASSLRGQPPAGAF
TRBJ1-1	TRBV10-2	-	ASRSPVRYNTEAF
TRBJ2-7	TRBV11-1	TRBD1	ASSFDRGYGYEQY
TRBJ2-3	TRBV29-1	TRBD2	SVGAGRGTDTQY
TRBJ1-4	TRBV20-1	-	SAPLAFGTLGEKLF
TRBJ1-5	TRBV19	-	ASSIEGWGDQPQH
TRBJ2-5	TRBV15	TRBD1	ATRGGQGYQETQY
TRBJ2-2	TRBV20-1	TRBD1	SARDPGQGNTGELF
TRBJ1-1	TRBV6-5	-	ASSYSIRAVEAF
TRBJ1-1	TRBV7-2	-	ASSATASYNTEAF
TRBJ1-4	TRBV7-8	TRBD1	ASSHGTANEKLF
TRBJ2-6	TRBV5-1	-	ASSVGRGANVLT